The 7 T cell receptor beta chains below come from one sample, sequenced in a study of shared clonotypes between healthy human individuals. The table came from immunoSEQ multiplex PCR; TCRdb's copy has only in-frame clones and leaves some out. The sample lists roughly 2.2 million clones, 85% to 95% seen once, with more than 0.35% in the top ten. Sequencing input: naive CD4+ T cells from PBMCs. Noted subset: CD45RA+ positively selected. The receptor source for this set is a man aged 18 to 35 in good health. Some clones in this sample may be carry-over from other donors' samples.

Here the CDR3 DNA reads TGTGCCAGCAGCCCCAGCCCTGAAAAACTGTTTTTT. Residues: CASSPSPEKLFF. This chain links TRBV28 with TRBJ1-4, with D unresolved. The germline gives CDR1 MDHEN, CDR2 SYDVKM. The V and J ends lost 6 bases and 7 bases respectively, with 9 bases between them. This CDR3 has 12 amino acids.

Written as DNA, the CDR3 is TGTGCTAGTGGGAGGACAGCCCAAGAGACCCAGTACTTC. Translated, it gives CASGRTAQETQYF. The chain is built from TRBV12-5 and TRBJ2-5; TRBD1 might be the D (6 bases). Per germline, CDR1 LGHNT and CDR2 FRNRAP. The length of the CDR3 is 13 residues. V dropped 6 bases and J dropped 1 base, with 9 bases sitting between them. The variable domain in full, completed from reference TRBV12-5 and TRBJ2-5, reads DARVTQTPRHKVTEMGQEVTMRCQPILGHNTVFWYRQTMMQGLELLAYFRNRAPLDDSGMPKDRFSAEMPDATLATLKIQPSEPRDSAVYFCASGRTAQETQYFGPGTRLLVL.

This clone was detected once. The chain joins TRBV7-9 to TRBJ1-3; a possible D gene is TRBD1 (5 bases). Trimming shortened V by 5 bases and J by 3 bases, and 14 bases separated the two germline ends. This CDR3 comprises 15 residues. The germline V gene has CDR1 SEHNR and CDR2 FQNEAQ (reference sequence). CDR3 bases: TGTGCCAGCAGCCCGGGACTTCTGGGTGGAAACACCATATATTTT. Amino acid sequence: CASSPGLLGGNTIYF.

The rearrangement joins TRBV5-4 to TRBJ1-4; 7 bases agree with TRBD1. CDR3 size: 15 residues. The V and J ends lost 4 bases and 5 bases, in that order; junction bases with no gene match: 8. CDR1 and CDR2 (germline): SGHNT, YYREEE (reference sequence). The CDR3: CASSPNRGWNEKLFF. The CDR3 nucleotides read TGTGCCAGCAGCCCAAACAGGGGCTGGAATGAAAAACTGTTTTTT.

The chain combines TRBV5-1 with TRBJ1-4; TRBD1 agrees at 8 bases. CDR3 size: 16 residues. The germline V gene has CDR1 SGHRS and CDR2 YFSETQ. After removal of 4 bases from V and 0 bases from J, the junction contained 5 bases not matched to a gene. DNA for the CDR3: TGCGCCAGCAGCCTTATGACAGGGGCAACTAATGAAAAACTGTTTTTT. It yields the protein CASSLMTGATNEKLFF.

The V call is TRBV27, the J call TRBJ1-6; the D gene is possibly TRBD1 (5 bases). The V and J ends lost 3 bases and 5 bases respectively, with 8 bases between them. Germline CDR1 and CDR2: MNHEY and SMNVEV (reference sequence). The CDR3 extends over 14 amino acids. CDR3: CASSFGGDNSPLHF. CDR3 DNA: TGTGCCAGCAGTTTCGGGGGAGATAATTCACCCCTCCACTTT.

This chain uses TRBV5-8 with TRBJ2-1; D not resolved. The V and J ends lost 2 bases and 4 bases respectively, with 10 bases between them. CDR3 length equals 14 residues. From germline, CDR1 is SGHTS and CDR2 YDEGEE. As DNA, the CDR3 is TGTGCCAGCAGCTTAAGGTGGGGTTACAATGAGCAGTTCTTC. Its protein is CASSLRWGYNEQFF. Filled out from reference TRBV5-8 and TRBJ2-1, the complete variable domain reads EAGVTQSPTHLIKTRGQQATLRCSPISGHTSVYWYQQALGLGLQFLLWYDEGEERNRGNFPPRFSGRQFPNYSSELNVNALELEDSALYLCASSLRWGYNEQFFGPGTRLTVL.